This T cell receptor beta chain comes out of a study of cytomegalovirus exposure and HLA in healthy donors. Study outcomes and limitations: It was approximately 150 TCR beta chains that were listed as cytomegalovirus-associated. The CMV antigen specificity of a few CMV-associated chains was confirmed through in vitro analysis. The dataset shows that most TCR sequences were rare, while some public TCRs occurred in many donors.

The table came from immunoSEQ multiplex PCR; TCRdb's copy has only in-frame clones and leaves some out. The table has about 21,000 clones, approximately 96% seen once; the top ten hold about a tenth. This CDR3 has 12 residues. Germline V lookup: CDR1 SQVTM, CDR2 ANQGSEA. The V and J ends lost 7 bases and 4 bases, in that order; junction bases with no gene match: 3. About this clone: Its antigen is unidentified.

The chain uses TRBV29-1 and TRBJ2-2, with 7 bases fitting TRBD1. This TCR was sampled from a man aged 25-45 years in good health and CMV-seropositive. Input material: PBMCs. The CDR3 here is CSGGQLTGELFF. Written as DNA, the CDR3 is TGCAGCGGGGGACAGCTCACCGGGGAGCTGTTTTTT.